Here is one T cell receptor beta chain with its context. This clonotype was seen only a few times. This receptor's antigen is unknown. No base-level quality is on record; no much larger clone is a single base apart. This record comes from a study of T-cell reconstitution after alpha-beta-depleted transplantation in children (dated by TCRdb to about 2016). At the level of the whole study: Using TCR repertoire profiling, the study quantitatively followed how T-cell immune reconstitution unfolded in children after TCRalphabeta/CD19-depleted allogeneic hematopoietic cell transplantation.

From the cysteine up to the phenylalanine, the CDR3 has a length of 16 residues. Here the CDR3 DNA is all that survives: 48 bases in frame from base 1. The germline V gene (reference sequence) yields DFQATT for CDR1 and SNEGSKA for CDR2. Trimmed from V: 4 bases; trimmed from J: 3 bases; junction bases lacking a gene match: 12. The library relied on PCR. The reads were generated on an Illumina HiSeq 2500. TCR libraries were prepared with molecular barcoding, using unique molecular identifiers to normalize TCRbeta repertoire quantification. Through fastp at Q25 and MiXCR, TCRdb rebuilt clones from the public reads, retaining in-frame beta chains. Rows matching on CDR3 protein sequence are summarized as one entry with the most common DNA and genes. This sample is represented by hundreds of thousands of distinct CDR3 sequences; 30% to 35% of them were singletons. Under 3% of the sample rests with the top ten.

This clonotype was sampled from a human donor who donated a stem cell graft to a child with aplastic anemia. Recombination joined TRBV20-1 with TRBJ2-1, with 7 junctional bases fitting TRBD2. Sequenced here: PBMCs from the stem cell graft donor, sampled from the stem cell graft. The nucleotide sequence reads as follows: TGCAGTGCTACCCGGCTAGCGGCCTCAGACTACAATGAGCAGTTCTTC. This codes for CSATRLAASDYNEQFF.